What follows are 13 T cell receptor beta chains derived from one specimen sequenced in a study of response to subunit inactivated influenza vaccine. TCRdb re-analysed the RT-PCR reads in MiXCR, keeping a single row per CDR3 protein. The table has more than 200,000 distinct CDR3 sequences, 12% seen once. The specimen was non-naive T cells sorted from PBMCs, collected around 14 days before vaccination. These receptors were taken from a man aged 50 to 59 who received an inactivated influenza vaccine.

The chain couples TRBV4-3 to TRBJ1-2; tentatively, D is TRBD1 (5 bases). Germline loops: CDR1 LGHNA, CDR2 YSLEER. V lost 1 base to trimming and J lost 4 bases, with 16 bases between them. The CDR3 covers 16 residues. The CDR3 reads CASSQGGSGRVYGYTF. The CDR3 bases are TGCGCCAGCAGCCAAGGAGGTTCAGGGCGGGTCTATGGCTACACCTTC.

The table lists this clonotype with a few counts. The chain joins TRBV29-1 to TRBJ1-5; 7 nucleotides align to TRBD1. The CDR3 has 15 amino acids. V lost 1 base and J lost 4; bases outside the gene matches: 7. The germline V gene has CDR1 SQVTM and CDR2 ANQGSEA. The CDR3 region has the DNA TGCAGCGTTGAAGTGGGAGGGGGCGGGAATCAGCCCCAGCATTTT. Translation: CSVEVGGGGNQPQHF.

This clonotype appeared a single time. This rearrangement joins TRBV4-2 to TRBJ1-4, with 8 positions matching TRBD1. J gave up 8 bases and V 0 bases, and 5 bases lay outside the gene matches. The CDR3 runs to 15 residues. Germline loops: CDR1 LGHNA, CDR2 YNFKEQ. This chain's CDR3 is CASSQDARGHEKLFF. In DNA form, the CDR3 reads TGTGCCAGCAGCCAAGATGCCAGGGGGCACGAAAAACTGTTTTTT.

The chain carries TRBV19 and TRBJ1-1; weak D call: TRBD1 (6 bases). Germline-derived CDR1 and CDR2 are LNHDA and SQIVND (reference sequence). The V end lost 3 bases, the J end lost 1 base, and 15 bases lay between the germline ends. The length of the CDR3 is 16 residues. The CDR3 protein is CASSMEQGSGNTEAFF. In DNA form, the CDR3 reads TGTGCCAGTAGTATGGAACAGGGTTCGGGGAACACTGAAGCTTTCTTT.

This CDR3 is CSGRVYQETQYF. The CDR3 DNA is TGCAGTGGGAGGGTATACCAAGAGACCCAGTACTTC. The chain recombines TRBV20-1 with TRBJ2-5; D is possibly TRBD2 (6 bases). The ends were cut back, 7 bases at V and 0 bases at J, with 9 bases in the middle. The CDR3 has 12 residues. Germline V lookup: CDR1 DFQATT, CDR2 SNEGSKA (reference sequence).

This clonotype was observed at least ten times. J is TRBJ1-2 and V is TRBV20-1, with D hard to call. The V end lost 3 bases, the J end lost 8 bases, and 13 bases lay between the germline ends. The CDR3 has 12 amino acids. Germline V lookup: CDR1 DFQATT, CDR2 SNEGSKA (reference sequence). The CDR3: CSASGGFGGYTF. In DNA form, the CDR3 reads TGCAGTGCTAGTGGTGGGTTTGGAGGCTACACCTTC.

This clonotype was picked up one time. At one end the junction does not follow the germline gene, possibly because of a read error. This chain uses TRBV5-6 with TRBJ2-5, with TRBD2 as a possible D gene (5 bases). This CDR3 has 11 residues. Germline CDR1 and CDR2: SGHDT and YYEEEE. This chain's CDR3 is CASSLRETHCF. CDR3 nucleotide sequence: TGTGCCAGCAGCTTGAGGGAGACCCACTGCTTC.

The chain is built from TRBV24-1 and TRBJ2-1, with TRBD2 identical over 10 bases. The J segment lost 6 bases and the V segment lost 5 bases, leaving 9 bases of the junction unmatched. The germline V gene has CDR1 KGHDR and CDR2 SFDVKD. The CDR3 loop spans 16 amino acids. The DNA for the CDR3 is TGTGCCACCAGTGGTACCCTAGCGGGGGAAGGCAATGAGCAGTTCTTC. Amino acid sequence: CATSGTLAGEGNEQFF.

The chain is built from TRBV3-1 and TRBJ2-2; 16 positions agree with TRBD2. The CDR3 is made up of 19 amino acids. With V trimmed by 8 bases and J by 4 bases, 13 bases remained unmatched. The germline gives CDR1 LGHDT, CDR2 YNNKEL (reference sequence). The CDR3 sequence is CASSKPGLAGGPATGELFF. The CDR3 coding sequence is TGTGCCAGCTCCAAGCCGGGACTAGCGGGGGGGCCGGCCACCGGGGAGCTGTTTTTT.

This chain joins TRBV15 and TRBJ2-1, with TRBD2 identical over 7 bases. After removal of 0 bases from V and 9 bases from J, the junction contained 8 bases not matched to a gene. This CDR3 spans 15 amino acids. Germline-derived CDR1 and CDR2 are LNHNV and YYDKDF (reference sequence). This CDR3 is CATSRDRGEGFEQFF. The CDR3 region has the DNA TGTGCCACCAGCAGAGATCGGGGGGAGGGATTTGAGCAGTTCTTC. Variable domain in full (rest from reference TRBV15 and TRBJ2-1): DAMVIQNPRYQVTQFGKPVTLSCSQTLNHNVMYWYQQKSSQAPKLLFHYYDKDFNNEADTPDNFQSRRPNTSFCFLDIRSPGLGDTAMYLCATSRDRGEGFEQFFGPGTRLTVL.

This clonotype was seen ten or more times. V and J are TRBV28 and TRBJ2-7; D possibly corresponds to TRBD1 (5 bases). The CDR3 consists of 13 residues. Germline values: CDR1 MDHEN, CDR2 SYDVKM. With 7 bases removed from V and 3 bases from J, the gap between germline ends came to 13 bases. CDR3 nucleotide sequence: TGTGCCAGCAAAATAGGACAAAACTACGAGCAGTACTTC. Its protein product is CASKIGQNYEQYF.

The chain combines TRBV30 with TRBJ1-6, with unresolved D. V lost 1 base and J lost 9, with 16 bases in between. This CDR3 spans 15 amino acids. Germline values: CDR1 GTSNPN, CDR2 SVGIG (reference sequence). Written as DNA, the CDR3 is TGTGCCTGGAGTGGGCCACTTATAGGAGGTTCACCCCTCCACTTT. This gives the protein CAWSGPLIGGSPLHF.

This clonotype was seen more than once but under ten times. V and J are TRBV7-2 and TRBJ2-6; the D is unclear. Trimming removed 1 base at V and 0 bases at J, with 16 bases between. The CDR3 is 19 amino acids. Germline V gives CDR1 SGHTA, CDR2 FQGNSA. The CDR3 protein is CASSLGRWQETSGANVLTF. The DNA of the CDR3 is TGTGCCAGCAGCTTAGGGCGTTGGCAGGAGACCTCTGGGGCCAACGTCCTGACTTTC. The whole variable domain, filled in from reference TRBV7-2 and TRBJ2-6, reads GAGVSQSPSNKVTEKGKDVELRCDPISGHTALYWYRQSLGQGLEFLIYFQGNSAPDKSGLPSDRFSAERTGGSVSTLTIQRTQQEDSAVYLCASSLGRWQETSGANVLTFGAGSRLTVL.